The 16 T cell receptor beta chains in this list originate from one sample, sequenced in a study of blood T cell repertoires in COVID-19. Only in-frame clones appear in the TCRdb table, and some are missing; sequencing was by immunoSEQ multiplex PCR. The top ten clones hold 1% of a sample with 300,000 to 450,000 clones, over 75% of them seen once. Specimen: PBMCs or T cells enriched from blood (not recorded which). The source of these receptors is a woman in her 30s who had recovered from COVID-19.

The chain recombines TRBV5-4 with TRBJ1-2; 8 positions agree with TRBD1. Unmatched junction bases numbered 11, after V lost 3 bases and J lost 7 bases. The CDR3 length is 15 residues. In germline, CDR1 is SGHNT, CDR2 YYREEE (reference sequence). CDR3 nucleotides: TGTGCCAGCAGCTCCCCCGGACAGGGAACTGGTGGCTACACCTTC. Amino acids: CASSSPGQGTGGYTF.

V gene TRBV5-1 combines with J gene TRBJ2-6; D is possibly TRBD1 (6 bases). The length of the CDR3 is 16 residues. Trimming cost V 5 bases and J 4 bases, with 16 bases left between them. The germline CDR1 and CDR2 sequences are SGHRS and YFSETQ. The CDR3 spells CASRQGLSPGANVLTF. CDR3 DNA sequence: TGCGCCAGCAGACAGGGCCTAAGTCCCGGGGCCAACGTCCTGACTTTC.

This chain joins TRBV7-2 and TRBJ1-2, with TRBD1 matching over 9 bases. The J segment lost 8 bases and the V segment lost 5 bases, leaving 15 bases of the junction unmatched. Germline V gives CDR1 SGHTA, CDR2 FQGNSA. The CDR3 runs 16 residues. In DNA, the CDR3 is TGTGCCAGCAGCGACCCTTCAAACAGGGGGCGAGGGGGCTACACCTTC. This gives the protein CASSDPSNRGRGGYTF.

The rearrangement joins TRBV6-6 to TRBJ1-6; D gene unclear. The length of the CDR3 is 16 residues. Trimming left V 5 bases short and J 4 bases short, with 15 bases between. The germline V gene encodes CDR1 MNHNY and CDR2 SVGAGI (reference sequence). CDR3 nucleotide sequence: TGTGCCAGCAGTGGATCCGGGTTAGCATATAATTCACCCCTCCACTTT. It specifies CASSGSGLAYNSPLHF.

The V gene is TRBV4-2, the J gene TRBJ1-2; a weak D match, TRBD1 (6 bases). V was cut by 0 bases and J by 5 bases, with 13 bases left in between. The V gene's germline CDR1 is LGHNA and CDR2 YNFKEQ. The CDR3 length is 15 residues. CDR3 amino acids: CASSQDRDTGYGYTF. The CDR3 DNA sequence: TGTGCCAGCAGCCAAGACCGGGACACCGGATATGGCTACACCTTC.

V is TRBV7-8 and J is TRBJ2-1, with 8 bases aligning to TRBD1. CDR3 size: 16 residues. The ends lost 1 base at V and 3 bases at J; junction bases unmatched: 5. Per germline, CDR1 SGHVS and CDR2 FQNEAQ. CDR3 sequence: CASSLEGTGYYNEQFF. CDR3 in DNA: TGTGCCAGCAGCTTAGAAGGGACAGGTTACTACAATGAGCAGTTCTTC.

V and J are TRBV6-1 and TRBJ2-3, with 7 bases lining up with TRBD2. V lost 2 bases, J lost 0 bases, and 2 bases stayed unmatched. Per germline, CDR1 MNHNS and CDR2 SASEGT. There are 15 residues in the CDR3. The CDR3 reads CASSETAGSTDTQYF. As DNA, the CDR3 is TGTGCCAGCAGTGAAACAGCGGGGAGCACAGATACGCAGTATTTT.

The chain uses TRBV2 and TRBJ1-5; 7 bases fit TRBD1. The CDR3 is made up of 14 amino acids. Germline CDR1 reads SNHLY; CDR2 reads FYNNEI. With V trimmed by 6 bases and J by 7 bases, 9 bases remained unmatched. In nucleotides, the CDR3 is TGTGCCAGCAGAGACAGGGACAGTCACCAGCCCCAGCATTTT. Its translation is CASRDRDSHQPQHF.

Only a few counts were recorded for this clone. This rearrangement joins TRBV5-8 to TRBJ1-5; weak D call: TRBD1 (5 bases). CDR3 length: 14 amino acids. CDR1 is SGHTS and CDR2 is YDEGEE in the germline V gene. Trimming left V 4 bases short and J 5 bases short, with 13 bases between. The chain's CDR3 is CASSAGRGDQPQHF. CDR3 nucleotides: TGTGCCAGCAGCGCAGGGAGGGGAGATCAGCCCCAGCATTTT.

V gene TRBV11-2 combines with J gene TRBJ1-2; no firm D call. Trimming took off 11 bases at V and 0 bases at J, with 13 bases between the two ends. This CDR3 has 13 amino acids. CDR1 SGHAT and CDR2 FQNNGV come from the germline V gene. CDR3 DNA: TGTGCCTCCGGGAAACCTTCTAACTATGGCTACACCTTC. Its protein product is CASGKPSNYGYTF.

The chain combines TRBV18 with TRBJ1-2; the match to TRBD1 covers 7 bases. V was clipped by 3 bases and J by 1 base; unmatched bases: 8. The CDR3 extends over 16 amino acids. The germline V gene encodes CDR1 KGHSH and CDR2 LQKENI. The DNA of the CDR3 is TGTGCCAGCTCACCCGACACGGACAGGAGTAACTATGGCTACACCTTC. This translates into CASSPDTDRSNYGYTF. The full variable domain, rest sourced from reference TRBV18 and TRBJ1-2, is NAGVMQNPRHLVRRRGQEARLRCSPMKGHSHVYWYRQLPEEGLKFMVYLQKENIIDESGMPKERFSAEFPKEGPSILRIQQVVRGDSAAYFCASSPDTDRSNYGYTFGSGTRLTVV.

The chain joins TRBV10-1 to TRBJ1-1; 9 nucleotides line up with TRBD1. Germline V gives CDR1 WNHNN, CDR2 SYGVQD (reference sequence). Unmatched junction bases numbered 7, after V lost 2 bases and J lost 3 bases. This CDR3 is built from 16 residues. The CDR3 nucleotides read TGCGCCAGCAGTGAGCCGGGACAGGGACAGGACACTGAAGCTTTCTTT. Protein: CASSEPGQGQDTEAFF.

This clone was found a few times. The chain joins TRBV15 to TRBJ1-5; D perhaps matches TRBD1 (6 bases). The CDR3 runs to 17 residues. The germline V gene has CDR1 LNHNV and CDR2 YYDKDF (reference sequence). V gave up 2 bases and J gave up 3 bases, with 17 bases separating them. The CDR3 sequence is CATSRRNPGQNNQPQHF. DNA for the CDR3: TGTGCCACCAGCAGACGAAATCCTGGACAGAACAATCAGCCCCAGCATTTT.

CDR3 amino acids: CASSLGTGGRNEQFF. The CDR3 DNA is TGCGCCAGCAGCCTGGGGACAGGGGGCAGGAATGAGCAGTTCTTC. The chain joins TRBV5-1 to TRBJ2-1; 12 nucleotides match TRBD1. This CDR3 spans 15 amino acids. The V segment lost 4 bases and the J segment 7 bases; nucleotides outside the gene matches: 6. Germline CDR1 SGHRS, CDR2 YFSETQ.

J is TRBJ2-3 and V is TRBV5-1; TRBD2 might be the D (6 bases). Trimming shortened V by 6 bases and J by 5 bases, and 19 bases separated the two germline ends. Germline CDR1 is SGHRS and CDR2 is YFSETQ. The CDR3 totals 15 residues. CDR3 protein: CASTSEGMGLDTQYF. In DNA form, the CDR3 reads TGCGCCAGCACCTCGGAGGGGATGGGGCTAGATACGCAGTATTTT.

This clone was recorded once. V is TRBV7-2 and J is TRBJ1-1; no reliable D call. Per germline, CDR1 SGHTA and CDR2 FQGNSA. Trimming pared 5 bases from V and 1 base from J, leaving 14 bases between. The CDR3 is made up of 15 amino acids. This chain's CDR3 is CASSRGGIGNTEAFF. DNA for the CDR3: TGTGCCAGCAGCCGCGGAGGAATCGGGAACACTGAAGCTTTCTTT.